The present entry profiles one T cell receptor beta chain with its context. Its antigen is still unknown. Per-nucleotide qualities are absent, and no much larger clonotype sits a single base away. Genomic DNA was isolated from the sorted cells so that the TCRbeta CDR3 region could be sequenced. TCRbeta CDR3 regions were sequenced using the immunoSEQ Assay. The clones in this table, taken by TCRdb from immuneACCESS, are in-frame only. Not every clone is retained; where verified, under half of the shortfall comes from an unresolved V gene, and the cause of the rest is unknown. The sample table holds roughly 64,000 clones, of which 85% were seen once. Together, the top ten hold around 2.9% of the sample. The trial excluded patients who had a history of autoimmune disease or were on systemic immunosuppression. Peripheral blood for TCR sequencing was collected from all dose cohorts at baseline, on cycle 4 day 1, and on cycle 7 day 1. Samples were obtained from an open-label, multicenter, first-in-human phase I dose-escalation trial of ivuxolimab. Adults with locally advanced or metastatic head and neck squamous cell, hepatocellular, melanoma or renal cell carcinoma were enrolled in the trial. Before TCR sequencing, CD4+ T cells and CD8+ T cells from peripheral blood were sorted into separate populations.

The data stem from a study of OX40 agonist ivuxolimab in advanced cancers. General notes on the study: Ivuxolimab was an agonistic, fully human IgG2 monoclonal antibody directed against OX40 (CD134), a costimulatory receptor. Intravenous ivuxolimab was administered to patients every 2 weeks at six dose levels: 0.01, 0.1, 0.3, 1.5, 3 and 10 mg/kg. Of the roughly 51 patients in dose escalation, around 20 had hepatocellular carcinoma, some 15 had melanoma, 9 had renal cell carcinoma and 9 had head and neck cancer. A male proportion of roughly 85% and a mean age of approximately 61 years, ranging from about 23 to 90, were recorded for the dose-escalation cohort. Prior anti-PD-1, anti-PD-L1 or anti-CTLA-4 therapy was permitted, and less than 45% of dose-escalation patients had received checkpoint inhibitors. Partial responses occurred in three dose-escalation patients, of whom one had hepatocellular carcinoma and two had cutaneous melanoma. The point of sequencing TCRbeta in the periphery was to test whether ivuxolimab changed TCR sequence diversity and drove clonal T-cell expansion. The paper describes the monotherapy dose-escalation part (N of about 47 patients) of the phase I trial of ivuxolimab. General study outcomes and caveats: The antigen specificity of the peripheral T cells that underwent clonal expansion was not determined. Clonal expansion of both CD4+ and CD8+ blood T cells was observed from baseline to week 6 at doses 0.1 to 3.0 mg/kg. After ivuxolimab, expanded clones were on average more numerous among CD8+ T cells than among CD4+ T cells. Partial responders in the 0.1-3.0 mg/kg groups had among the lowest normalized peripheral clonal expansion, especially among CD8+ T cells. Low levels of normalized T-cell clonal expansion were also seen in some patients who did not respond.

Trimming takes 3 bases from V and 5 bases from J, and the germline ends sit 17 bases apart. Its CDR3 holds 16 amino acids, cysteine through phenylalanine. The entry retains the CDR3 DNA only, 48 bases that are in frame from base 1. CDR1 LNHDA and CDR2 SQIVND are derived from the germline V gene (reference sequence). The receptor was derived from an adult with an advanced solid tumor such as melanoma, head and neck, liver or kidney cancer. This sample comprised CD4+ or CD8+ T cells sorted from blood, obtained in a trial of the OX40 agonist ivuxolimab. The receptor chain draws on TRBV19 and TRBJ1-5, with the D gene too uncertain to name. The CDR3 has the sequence CASSISRARRDQPQHF. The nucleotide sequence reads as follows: TGTGCCAGTAGTATTAGCCGGGCACGGAGAGATCAGCCCCAGCATTTT.